What follows describes a single T cell receptor beta chain. What it recognizes is unknown. This entry belongs to a study of cytotoxic CD8 clonotypes in ibrutinib-treated CLL. Points from the study as a whole: Having risen at ibrutinib response, clonality had fallen back toward baseline by progression.

TCRdb's table, derived via immunoSEQ multiplex PCR, lists solely in-frame clones and lacks some. The repertoire holds around 250,000 clones, with 70% as singletons. Germline V CDR1 and CDR2: SGDLS, YYNGEE. The CDR3 sequence is 14 residues long. V was cut by 4 bases and J by 0 bases, with 9 bases left in between. This chain joins TRBV9 and TRBJ2-3, with a weak D call TRBD2 (6 bases). The material sequenced was PBMCs, taken after 24 months of ibrutinib treatment. The receptor comes from a human donor with chronic lymphocytic leukemia. This chain's CDR3 is CASSPAGSTDTQYF. In nucleotides, the CDR3 is TGTGCCAGCAGCCCGGCGGGGAGCACAGATACGCAGTATTTT.